This entry lists 7 T cell receptor beta chains sequenced from one sample in a study of technical replicates of blood from a handful of donors. Sequencing was performed with immunoSEQ multiplex PCR; in TCRdb, only in-frame clones are kept and a portion is missing. This table holds 70,000 to 95,000 clones, approximately 97% found once. The sample consisted of T cells isolated from PBMCs. Receptors originate from a human donor in good health.

The DNA of the CDR3 is TGTGCCAGCGGGGCAGGGGTGAACACTGAAGCTTTCTTT. This translates into CASGAGVNTEAFF. V gene TRBV11-3 combines with J gene TRBJ1-1; D perhaps matches TRBD1 (6 bases). Germline assignment: CDR1 SGHNT and CDR2 YENEEA. The CDR3 has 13 amino acids. V lost 8 bases to trimming and J lost 0 bases, with 10 bases between them.

This clone has a single count. The CDR3 protein is CATSRDTGPSYWQYF. The CDR3 DNA is TGTGCCACCAGCAGAGATACAGGGCCTTCCTACTGGCAGTACTTC. The chain joins TRBV15 to TRBJ2-7; a weak D match, TRBD1 (6 bases). V was shortened by 0 bases and J by 9 bases, with 18 bases between the two germline ends. The CDR3 spans 15 residues. The germline gives CDR1 LNHNV, CDR2 YYDKDF (reference sequence).

V is TRBV14 and J is TRBJ2-5; 13 nucleotides agree with TRBD2. The CDR3 is 17 amino acids. CDR1 is SGHDN and CDR2 is FVKESK in the germline V gene. V was clipped by 1 base and J by 2 bases; unmatched bases: 4. CDR3 loop: CASSQGTSGGEQETQYF. CDR3 nucleotides: TGTGCCAGCAGCCAAGGGACTAGCGGGGGAGAGCAAGAGACCCAGTACTTC.

The chain couples TRBV5-1 to TRBJ2-3, with D hard to call. This CDR3 is built from 14 residues. Germline CDR1 and CDR2: SGHRS and YFSETQ. V lost 7 bases to trimming and J lost 2 bases, with 14 bases between them. The CDR3 reads CASSAHDSTDTQYF. DNA for the CDR3: TGCGCCAGCTCGGCACATGACTCCACAGATACGCAGTATTTT.

The chain combines TRBV10-3 with TRBJ2-3, with 8 bases aligning to TRBD1. The junction had 10 bases not matched to a gene; V was cut back by 6 bases and J by 5 bases. This CDR3 is 15 amino acids long. Germline CDR1 reads ENHRY; CDR2 reads SYGVKD. CDR3 loop: CAIRAGGLSVDTQYF. CDR3 DNA: TGTGCCATCAGGGCAGGGGGCCTCTCTGTAGATACGCAGTATTTT.

This chain connects TRBV6-5 to TRBJ1-1; D unresolved. Germline assignment: CDR1 MNHEY and CDR2 SVGAGI. V gave up 0 bases and J gave up 3 bases, with 11 bases separating them. The CDR3 consists of 15 residues. DNA for the CDR3: TGTGCCAGCAGTTACTCTGGCGGTCCCGACACTGAAGCTTTCTTT. As protein: CASSYSGGPDTEAFF.

CDR3 protein: CASSFPWVPGEQYF. The CDR3 DNA is TGTGCCAGCAGTTTTCCTTGGGTCCCGGGGGAGCAGTACTTC. The chain joins TRBV27 to TRBJ2-7, with D perhaps TRBD2 (5 bases). The V end was cut by 3 bases, the J end by 7 bases, with 16 bases between. Germline values: CDR1 MNHEY, CDR2 SMNVEV (reference sequence). The CDR3 sequence is 14 residues long.